This T cell receptor (beta chain) emerged from a study of blood T cell repertoires in COVID-19. Turning to the study itself: PBMCs, B-cell-depleted T cells, or T cells were the source of the cDNA or gDNA that made up the material.

Original methodology: Amplified reference gene primers provided the basis for estimating nucleated cell counts. Here immunoSEQ multiplex PCR was the method, and the copy in TCRdb shows in-frame clones only, minus some. V and J calls and clone size are given by that table; D and trimming were obtained from the DNA. Of over 200,000 clones in the sample, over 75% were seen once. The V and J ends lost 0 bases and 0 bases, in that order; junction bases with no gene match: 1. CDR3 length: 16 residues. Germline V gives CDR1 SGHRS, CDR2 YFSETQ. The receptor was isolated from a man in his forties with active or convalescent COVID-19. The chain couples TRBV5-1 to TRBJ1-1; 11 bases are a match to TRBD1. Sequenced material: peripheral blood. CDR3 amino acids: CASSLEGQGVNTEAFF. Here the CDR3 DNA reads TGCGCCAGCAGCTTGGAGGGACAGGGGGTGAACACTGAAGCTTTCTTT.